This TCR beta chain appears in the sequencing data of a study of identical twins. From the 5' RACE reads, TCRdb called clonotypes with MiXCR, one entry per CDR3 protein. The sample yields 400,000 to 500,000 distinct CDR3 sequences, approximately 17% seen once. V shed 4 bases and J 0 bases; nucleotides not matched to a gene: 5. The CDR3 sequence is 14 residues long. Germline-derived CDR1 and CDR2 are GTSNPN and SVGIG (reference sequence). This clonotype was seen a few times. Antigen specificity is unknown. Study-level findings and limits: For cord blood, abundant beta clonotypes had fewer insertions, unlike memory repertoires, which showed none. Out-of-frame TCR alpha sharing in monozygotic twins exceeded recombination model predictions. Twins' surplus sharing was weaker for beta out-of-frame sequences.

The clonotype comes from a man aged 45-65 years in good health. Sequencing was done on a sample of naive T cells sorted from blood. The V and J genes are TRBV30 and TRBJ2-7; 8 bases line up with TRBD2. The CDR3 region is CAWTPGGHSYEQYF. The CDR3 DNA sequence: TGTGCCTGGACCCCGGGGGGGCACTCCTACGAGCAGTACTTC.